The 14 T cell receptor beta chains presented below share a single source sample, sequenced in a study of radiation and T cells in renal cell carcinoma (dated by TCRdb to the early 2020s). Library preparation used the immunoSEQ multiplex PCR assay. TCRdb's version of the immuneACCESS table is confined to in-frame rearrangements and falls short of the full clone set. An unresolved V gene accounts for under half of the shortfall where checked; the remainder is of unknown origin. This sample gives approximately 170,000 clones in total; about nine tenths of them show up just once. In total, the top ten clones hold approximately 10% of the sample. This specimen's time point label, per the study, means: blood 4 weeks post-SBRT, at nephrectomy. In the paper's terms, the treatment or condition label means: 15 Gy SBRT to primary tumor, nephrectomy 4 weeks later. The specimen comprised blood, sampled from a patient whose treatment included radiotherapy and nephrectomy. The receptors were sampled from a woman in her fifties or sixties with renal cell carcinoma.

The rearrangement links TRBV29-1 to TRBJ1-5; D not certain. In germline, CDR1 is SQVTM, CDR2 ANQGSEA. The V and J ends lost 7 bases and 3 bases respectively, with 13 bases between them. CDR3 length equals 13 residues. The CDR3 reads CSGGNGNNQPQHF. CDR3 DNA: TGCAGCGGAGGGAACGGTAACAATCAGCCCCAGCATTTT.

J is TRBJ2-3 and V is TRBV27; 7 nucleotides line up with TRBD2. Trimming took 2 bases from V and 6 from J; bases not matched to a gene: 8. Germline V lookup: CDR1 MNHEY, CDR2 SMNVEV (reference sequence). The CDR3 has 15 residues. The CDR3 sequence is CASSLQAGSSDTQYF. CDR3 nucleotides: TGTGCCAGCAGTTTACAAGCGGGGTCTAGTGATACGCAGTATTTT.

CDR3 in DNA: TGTGCCAGCAGCCCGCGGAGCGGGGTGCCAGGGGAGACCCAGTACTTC. Protein: CASSPRSGVPGETQYF. The chain recombines TRBV5-4 with TRBJ2-5; 7 bases fit TRBD2. Germline values: CDR1 SGHNT, CDR2 YYREEE (reference sequence). This CDR3 is built from 16 residues. V was pared by 4 bases and J by 5 bases, with 14 bases of the junction left unmatched.

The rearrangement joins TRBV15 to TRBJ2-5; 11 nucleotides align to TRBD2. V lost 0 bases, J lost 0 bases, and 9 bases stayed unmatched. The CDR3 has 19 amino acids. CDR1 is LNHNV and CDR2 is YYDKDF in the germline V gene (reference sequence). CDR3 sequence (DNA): TGTGCCACCAGCAGAGATCTACTAGCGGGGGCCCTGTACCAAGAGACCCAGTACTTC. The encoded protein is CATSRDLLAGALYQETQYF.

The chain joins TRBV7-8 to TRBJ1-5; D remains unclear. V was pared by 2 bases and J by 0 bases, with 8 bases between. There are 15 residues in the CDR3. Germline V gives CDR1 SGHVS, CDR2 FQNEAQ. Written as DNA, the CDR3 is TGTGCCAGCAGCTTACCAGCATATAGCAATCAGCCCCAGCATTTT. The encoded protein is CASSLPAYSNQPQHF.

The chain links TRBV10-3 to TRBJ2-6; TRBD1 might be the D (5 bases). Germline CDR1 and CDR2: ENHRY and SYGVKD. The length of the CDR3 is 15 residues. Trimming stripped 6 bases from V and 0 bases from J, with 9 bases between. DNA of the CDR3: TGTGCCATCAGCCCGGACATCTCTGGGGCCAACGTCCTGACTTTC. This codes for CAISPDISGANVLTF.

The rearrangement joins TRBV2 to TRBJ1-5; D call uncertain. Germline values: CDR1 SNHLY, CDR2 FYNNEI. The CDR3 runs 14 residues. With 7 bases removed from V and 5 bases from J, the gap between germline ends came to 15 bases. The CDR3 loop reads CASIGPNRDQPQHF. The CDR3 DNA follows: TGTGCCAGCATTGGCCCCAACAGAGATCAGCCCCAGCATTTT.

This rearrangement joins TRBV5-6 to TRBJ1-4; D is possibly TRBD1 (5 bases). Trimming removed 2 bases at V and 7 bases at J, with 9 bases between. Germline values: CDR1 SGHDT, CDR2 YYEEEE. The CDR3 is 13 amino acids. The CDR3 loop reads CASSFSGTEKLFF. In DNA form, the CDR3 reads TGTGCCAGCAGCTTCTCTGGGACTGAAAAACTGTTTTTT.

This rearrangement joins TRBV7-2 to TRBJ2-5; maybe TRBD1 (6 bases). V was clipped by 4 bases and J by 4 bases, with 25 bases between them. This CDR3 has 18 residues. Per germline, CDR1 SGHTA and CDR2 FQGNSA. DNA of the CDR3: TGTGCCAGCAGCTCCGGGGCAGGGGTCCGAACAGATCTAGAGACCCAGTACTTC. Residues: CASSSGAGVRTDLETQYF.

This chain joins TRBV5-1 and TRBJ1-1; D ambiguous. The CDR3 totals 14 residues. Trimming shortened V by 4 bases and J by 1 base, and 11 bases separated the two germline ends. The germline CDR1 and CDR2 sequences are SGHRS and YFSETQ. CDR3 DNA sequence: TGCGCCAGCAGCACCCTTGAGGAGAACACTGAAGCTTTCTTT. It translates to CASSTLEENTEAFF.

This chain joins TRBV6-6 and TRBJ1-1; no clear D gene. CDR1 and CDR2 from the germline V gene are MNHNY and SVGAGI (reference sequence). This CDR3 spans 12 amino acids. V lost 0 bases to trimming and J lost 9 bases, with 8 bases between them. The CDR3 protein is CASSYSGGQAFF. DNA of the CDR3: TGTGCCAGCAGTTACTCTGGCGGGCAAGCTTTCTTT.

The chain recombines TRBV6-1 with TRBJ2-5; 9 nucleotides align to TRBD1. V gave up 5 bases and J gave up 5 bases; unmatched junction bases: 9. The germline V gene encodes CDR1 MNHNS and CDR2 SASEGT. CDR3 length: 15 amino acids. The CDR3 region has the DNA TGTGCCAGCAGTCTGCAACAGGGGGCATGGGAGACCCAGTACTTC. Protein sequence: CASSLQQGAWETQYF.

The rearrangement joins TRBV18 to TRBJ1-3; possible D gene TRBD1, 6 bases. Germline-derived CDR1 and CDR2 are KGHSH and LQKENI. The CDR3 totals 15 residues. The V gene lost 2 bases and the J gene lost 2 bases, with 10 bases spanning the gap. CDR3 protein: CASSPSGTPGNTIYF. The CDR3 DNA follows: TGTGCCAGCTCACCATCCGGGACACCTGGAAACACCATATATTTT.

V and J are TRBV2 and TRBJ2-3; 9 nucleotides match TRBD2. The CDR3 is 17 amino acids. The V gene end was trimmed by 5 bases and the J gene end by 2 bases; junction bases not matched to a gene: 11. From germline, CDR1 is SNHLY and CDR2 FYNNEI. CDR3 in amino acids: CASSLNKAGGNTDTQYF. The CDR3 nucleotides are TGTGCCAGCAGTCTCAACAAAGCGGGAGGTAACACAGATACGCAGTATTTT.